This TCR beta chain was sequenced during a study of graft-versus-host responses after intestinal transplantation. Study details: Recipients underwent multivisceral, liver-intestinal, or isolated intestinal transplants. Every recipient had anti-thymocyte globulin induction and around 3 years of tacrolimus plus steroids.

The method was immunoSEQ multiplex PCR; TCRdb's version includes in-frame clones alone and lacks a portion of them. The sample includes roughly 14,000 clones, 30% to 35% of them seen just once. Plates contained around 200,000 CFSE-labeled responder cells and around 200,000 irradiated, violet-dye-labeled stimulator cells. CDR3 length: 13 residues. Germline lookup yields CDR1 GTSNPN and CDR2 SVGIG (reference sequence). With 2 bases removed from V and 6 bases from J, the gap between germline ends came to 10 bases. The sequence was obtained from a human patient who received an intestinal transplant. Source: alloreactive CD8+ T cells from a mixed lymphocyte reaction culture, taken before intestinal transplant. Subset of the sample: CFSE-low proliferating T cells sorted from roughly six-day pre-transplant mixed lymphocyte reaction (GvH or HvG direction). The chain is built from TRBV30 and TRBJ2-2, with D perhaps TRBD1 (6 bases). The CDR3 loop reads CAWSTTGAGELFF. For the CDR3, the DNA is TGTGCCTGGAGTACGACAGGAGCCGGGGAGCTGTTTTTT.